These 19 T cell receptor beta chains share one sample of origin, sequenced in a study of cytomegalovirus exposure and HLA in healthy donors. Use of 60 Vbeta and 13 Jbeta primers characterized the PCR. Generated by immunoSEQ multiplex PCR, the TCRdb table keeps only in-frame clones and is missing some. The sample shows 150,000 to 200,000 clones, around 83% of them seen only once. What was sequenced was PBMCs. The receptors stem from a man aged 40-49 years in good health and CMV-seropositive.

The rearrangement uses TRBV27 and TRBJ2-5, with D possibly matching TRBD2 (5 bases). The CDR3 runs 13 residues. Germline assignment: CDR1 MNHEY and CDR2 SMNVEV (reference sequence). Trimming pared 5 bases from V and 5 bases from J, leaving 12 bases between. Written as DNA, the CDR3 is TGTGCCAGCAGTCCTAGCTACTCCGAGACCCAGTACTTC. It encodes CASSPSYSETQYF.

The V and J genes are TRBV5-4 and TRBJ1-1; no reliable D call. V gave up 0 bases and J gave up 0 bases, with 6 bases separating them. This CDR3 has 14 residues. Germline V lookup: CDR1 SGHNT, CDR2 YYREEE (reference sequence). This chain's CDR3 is CASSLEQLNTEAFF. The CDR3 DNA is TGTGCCAGCAGCTTGGAACAGTTGAACACTGAAGCTTTCTTT. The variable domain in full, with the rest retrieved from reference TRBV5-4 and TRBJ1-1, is ETGVTQSPTHLIKTRGQQVTLRCSSQSGHNTVSWYQQALGQGPQFIFQYYREEENGRGNFPPRFSGLQFPNYSSELNVNALELDDSALYLCASSLEQLNTEAFFGQGTRLTVV.

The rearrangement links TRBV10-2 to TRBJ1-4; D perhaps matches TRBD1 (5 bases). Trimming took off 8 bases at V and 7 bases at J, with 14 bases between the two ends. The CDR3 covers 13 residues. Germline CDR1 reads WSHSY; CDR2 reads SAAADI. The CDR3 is CASQVREGEKLFF. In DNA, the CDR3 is TGCGCCAGCCAGGTCAGGGAGGGTGAAAAACTGTTTTTT.

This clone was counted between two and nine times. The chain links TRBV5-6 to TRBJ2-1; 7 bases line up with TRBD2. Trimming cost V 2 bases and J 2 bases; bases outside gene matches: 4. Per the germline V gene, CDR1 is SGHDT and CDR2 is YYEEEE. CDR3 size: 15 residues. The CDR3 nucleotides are TGTGCCAGCAGCTTAGGGAGGGCCGCCTACAATGAGCAGTTCTTC. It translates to CASSLGRAAYNEQFF. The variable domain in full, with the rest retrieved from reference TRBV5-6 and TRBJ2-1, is DAGVTQSPTHLIKTRGQQVTLRCSPKSGHDTVSWYQQALGQGPQFIFQYYEEEERQRGNFPDRFSGHQFPNYSSELNVNALLLGDSALYLCASSLGRAAYNEQFFGPGTRLTVL.

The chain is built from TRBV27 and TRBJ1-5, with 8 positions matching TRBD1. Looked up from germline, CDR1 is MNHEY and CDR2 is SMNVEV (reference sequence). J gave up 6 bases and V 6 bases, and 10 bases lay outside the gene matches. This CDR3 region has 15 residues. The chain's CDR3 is CASSTGQASRQPQHF. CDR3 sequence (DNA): TGTGCCAGCAGCACGGGACAGGCTTCTCGTCAGCCCCAGCATTTT.

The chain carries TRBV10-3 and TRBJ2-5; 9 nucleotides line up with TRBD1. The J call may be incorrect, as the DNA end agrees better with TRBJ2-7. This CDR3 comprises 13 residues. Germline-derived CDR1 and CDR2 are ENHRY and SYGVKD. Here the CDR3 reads CATRAGQGYEQYF. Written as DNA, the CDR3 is TGTGCCACCCGGGCGGGACAGGGCTACGAGCAGTACTTC.

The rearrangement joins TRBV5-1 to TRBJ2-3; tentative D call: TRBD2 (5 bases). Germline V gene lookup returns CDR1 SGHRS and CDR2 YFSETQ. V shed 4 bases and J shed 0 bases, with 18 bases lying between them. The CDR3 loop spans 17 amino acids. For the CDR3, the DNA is TGCGCCAGCAGCCGAGGCCCGGTAGCGTCTAGCACAGATACGCAGTATTTT. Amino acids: CASSRGPVASSTDTQYF.

DNA for the CDR3: TGTGCCAGCAGCTTTTACAGGGAGAACACCGGGGAGCTGTTTTTT. This codes for CASSFYRENTGELFF. V gene TRBV7-2 combines with J gene TRBJ2-2; tentatively, D is TRBD1 (6 bases). The germline V gene has CDR1 SGHTA and CDR2 FQGNSA. Deletions cut 3 bases from V and 1 base from J, with 9 bases between. This CDR3 region has 15 residues.

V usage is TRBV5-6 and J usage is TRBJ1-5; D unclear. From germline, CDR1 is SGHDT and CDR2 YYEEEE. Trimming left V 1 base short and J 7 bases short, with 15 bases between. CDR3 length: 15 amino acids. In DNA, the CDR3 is TGTGCCAGCAGCTTGAGGTTTGGGAGAGGACAGCCCCAGCATTTT. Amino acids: CASSLRFGRGQPQHF.

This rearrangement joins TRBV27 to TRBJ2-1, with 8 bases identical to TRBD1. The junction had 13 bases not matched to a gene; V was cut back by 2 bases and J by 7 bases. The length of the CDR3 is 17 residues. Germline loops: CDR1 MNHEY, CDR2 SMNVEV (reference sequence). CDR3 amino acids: CASSLLSVQGATNEQFF. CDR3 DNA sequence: TGTGCCAGCAGTTTACTCTCGGTGCAGGGGGCAACGAATGAGCAGTTCTTC.

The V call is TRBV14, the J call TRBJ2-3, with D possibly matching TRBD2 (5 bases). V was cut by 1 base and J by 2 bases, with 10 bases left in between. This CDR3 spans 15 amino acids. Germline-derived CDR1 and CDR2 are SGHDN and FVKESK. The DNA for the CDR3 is TGTGCCAGCAGCCAAGTTTCAGCGGCCACAGATACGCAGTATTTT. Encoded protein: CASSQVSAATDTQYF.

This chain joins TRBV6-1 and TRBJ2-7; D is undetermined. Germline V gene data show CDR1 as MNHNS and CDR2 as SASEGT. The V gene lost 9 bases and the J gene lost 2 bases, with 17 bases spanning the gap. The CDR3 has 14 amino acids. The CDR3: CASPTSGPAYEQYF. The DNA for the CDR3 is TGTGCCAGTCCAACCTCAGGTCCTGCCTACGAGCAGTACTTC.

This CDR3 is CASSAHSGRNTYEQYF. The CDR3 region has the DNA TGTGCCAGCAGCGCCCATAGCGGGAGGAATACGTACGAGCAGTACTTC. The chain combines TRBV7-9 with TRBJ2-7; 10 bases are a match to TRBD2. There are 16 residues in the CDR3. V shed 5 bases, J shed 4 bases, and the junction held 11 bases outside the gene matches. CDR1 is SEHNR and CDR2 is FQNEAQ in the germline V gene (reference sequence).

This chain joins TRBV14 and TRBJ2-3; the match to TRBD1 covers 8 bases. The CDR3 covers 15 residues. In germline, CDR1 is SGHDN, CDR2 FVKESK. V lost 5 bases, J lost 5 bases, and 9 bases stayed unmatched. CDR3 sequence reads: CASSKRTGFIDTQYF. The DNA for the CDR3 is TGTGCCAGCAGCAAGAGGACAGGGTTCATAGATACGCAGTATTTT.

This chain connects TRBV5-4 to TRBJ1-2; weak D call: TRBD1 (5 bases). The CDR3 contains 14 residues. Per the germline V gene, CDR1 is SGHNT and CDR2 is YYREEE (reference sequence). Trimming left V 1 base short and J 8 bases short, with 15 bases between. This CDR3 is CASSLNVQGLGYTF. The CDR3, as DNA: TGTGCCAGCAGCTTGAACGTTCAGGGCTTGGGCTACACCTTC.

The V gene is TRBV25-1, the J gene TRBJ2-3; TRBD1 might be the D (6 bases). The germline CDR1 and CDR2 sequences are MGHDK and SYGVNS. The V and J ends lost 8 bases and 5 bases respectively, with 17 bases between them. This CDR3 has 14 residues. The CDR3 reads CASGAKIRGDTQYF. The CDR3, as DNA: TGTGCCAGCGGTGCAAAGATCAGGGGAGATACGCAGTATTTT.

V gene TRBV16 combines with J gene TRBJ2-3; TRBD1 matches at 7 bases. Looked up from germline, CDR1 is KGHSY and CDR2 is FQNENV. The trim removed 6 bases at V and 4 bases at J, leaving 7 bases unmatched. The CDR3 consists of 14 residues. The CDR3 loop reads CASSQQGQADTQYF. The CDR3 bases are TGTGCCAGCAGTCAACAAGGACAGGCAGATACGCAGTATTTT.

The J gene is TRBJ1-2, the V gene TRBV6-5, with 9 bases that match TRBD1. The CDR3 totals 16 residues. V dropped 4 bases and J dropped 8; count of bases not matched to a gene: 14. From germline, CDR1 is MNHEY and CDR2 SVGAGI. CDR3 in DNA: TGTGCCAGCAGTTTAGGGACCCACAGGGGGCTATGGGGCTACACCTTC. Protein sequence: CASSLGTHRGLWGYTF.

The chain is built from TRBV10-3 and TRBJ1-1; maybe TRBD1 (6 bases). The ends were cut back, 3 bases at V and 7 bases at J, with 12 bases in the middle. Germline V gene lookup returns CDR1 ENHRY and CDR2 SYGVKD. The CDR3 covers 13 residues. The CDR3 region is CAISESGVGEAFF. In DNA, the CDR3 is TGTGCCATCAGTGAATCAGGGGTGGGTGAAGCTTTCTTT.